These T cell receptor beta chains were read from a single sample in a study of T cells in Graves' hyperthyroidism and ophthalmopathy. TCRdb fed the multiplex PCR reads into MiXCR, producing one record per CDR3 protein. The top ten hold around a fifth of the sample, which has 550,000 to 700,000 distinct CDR3 sequences, 46% seen once. The sample taken for sequencing was peripheral blood or thyroid tissue (not recorded which). These receptors originate from an adult woman with Graves' disease, either hyperthyroidism or ophthalmopathy (not recorded which). Each CDR3 is given with its conserved first and last residue. A D gene is named only where the DNA matches it firmly. Part of the rows lack a size; the others show once, few, many or a class for expanded clones.

>TRBV2|TRBD1|many|TRBJ2-7
CASSEDLDRVYEQYF
TGTGCCAGCAGTGAAGACCTGGACAGGGTTTACGAGCAGTACTTC
>TRBV2|TRBD1|.|TRBJ2-7
CASSETTGPGYEQYF
TGTGCCAGCAGTGAAACGACAGGGCCCGGTTACGAGCAGTACTTC
>TRBV11-1|TRBD1|many|TRBJ2-2
CASSFLGTGGNTGELFF
TGTGCCAGCAGCTTTCTCGGGACAGGTGGGAACACCGGGGAGCTGTTTTTT
>TRBV4-1|.|many|TRBJ1-6
CASSQRAPSYNSPLHF
TGCGCCAGCAGCCAGAGGGCACCTTCCTATAATTCACCCCTCCACTTT
>TRBV11-2|.|few|TRBJ2-3
CASSLEARGTQYF
TGTGCCAGCAGCTTAGAGGCTAGGGGTACGCAGTATTTT
>TRBV29-1|TRBD2|.|TRBJ2-3
CSVEDPGGGTQYF
TGCAGCGTTGAAGACCCGGGAGGGGGTACGCAGTATTTT
>TRBV27|.|.|TRBJ2-7
CASSLFGNNEQYF
TGTGCCAGCAGTTTATTTGGGAATAACGAGCAGTACTTC
>TRBV4-2|.|.|TRBJ1-6
CASSQGTEICNSPLHF
TGTGCCAGCAGCCAAGGGACGGAGATATGTAATTCACCCCTCCACTTT
>TRBV20-1|.|.|TRBJ1-4
CSLRDPTNEKLFF
TGCAGCCTCCGAGATCCAACTAATGAAAAACTGTTTTTT
>TRBV20-1|.|many|TRBJ2-7
CSALVGRSTYEQYF
TGCAGTGCTCTAGTAGGCCGTAGCACCTACGAGCAGTACTTC
>TRBV19|TRBD1|.|TRBJ1-5
CASSILTGGGQPQHF
TGTGCCAGTAGTATCTTGACAGGGGGCGGTCAGCCCCAGCATTTT
>TRBV5-1|.|.|TRBJ2-1
CASSLAGASGEQFF
TGCGCCAGCAGCTTGGCGGGAGCGAGTGGTGAGCAGTTCTTC
>TRBV6-6|TRBD1|.|TRBJ1-1
CASSLMAPTGAVSTEAFF
TGTGCCAGCAGTTTAATGGCACCGACAGGGGCGGTGAGTACTGAAGCTTTCTTT
>TRBV18|.|.|TRBJ2-5
CASSRGQRETQYF
TGTGCCAGCTCACGCGGACAGAGAGAGACCCAGTACTTC
>TRBV19|TRBD1|.|TRBJ2-5
CASSIGRDRVNQPQYF
TGTGCCAGTAGTATAGGTAGGGACAGGGTCAATCAGCCCCAGTACTTC
>TRBV6-4|.|.|TRBJ1-1
CASSSPWTNRNTEAFF
TGTGCCAGCAGTTCCCCGTGGACGAACCGGAACACTGAAGCTTTCTTT
>TRBV2|.|.|TRBJ1-2
CASTRDRSWGRRIYGYTF
TGTGCCAGCACCCGAGACAGGTCCTGGGGGCGGCGGATTTATGGCTACACCTTC